The 17 T cell receptor beta chains below all came from one sample that was sequenced in a study of lymphopenia after photon versus proton radiotherapy. TCRdb's copy holds only in-frame clones and misses some; the assay was immunoSEQ multiplex PCR. The sample holds tens of thousands of clones, approximately 91% seen once. Sequencing used peripheral blood, obtained from a patient treated with photon-based radiotherapy. The receptors were gathered from a woman in her seventies with pancreatic cancer.

The V and J genes are TRBV2 and TRBJ2-7; D is undetermined. From germline, CDR1 is SNHLY and CDR2 FYNNEI. Trimming removed 7 bases at V and 4 bases at J, with 11 bases between. The CDR3 contains 12 residues. The CDR3: CASKYGGYEQYF. DNA of the CDR3: TGTGCCAGCAAATACGGTGGGTACGAGCAGTACTTC.

The rearrangement links TRBV29-1 to TRBJ2-3, with unresolved D. V was cut by 6 bases and J by 1 base, with 8 bases left in between. This CDR3 has 12 residues. Per the germline V gene, CDR1 is SQVTM and CDR2 is ANQGSEA. The CDR3 DNA is TGCAGCGTACAAAGGGGCACAGATACGCAGTATTTT. This translates into CSVQRGTDTQYF.

The V gene is TRBV19, the J gene TRBJ1-1; no firm D call. Trimming pared 3 bases from V and 4 bases from J, leaving 9 bases between. CDR1 and CDR2 from the germline V gene are LNHDA and SQIVND (reference sequence). The CDR3 is 13 residues long. The CDR3 nucleotides read TGTGCCAGTAGTATTGATGGGAGCACTGAAGCTTTCTTT. Translation: CASSIDGSTEAFF.

This chain uses TRBV10-3 with TRBJ2-5, with D maybe TRBD1 (5 bases). The J call may be faulty, since TRBJ2-7 better matches the DNA end. Germline-derived CDR1 and CDR2 are ENHRY and SYGVKD. The length of the CDR3 is 11 residues. CDR3 amino acids: CAIGADYEQYF. CDR3 DNA sequence: TGTGCCATCGGGGCGGACTACGAGCAGTACTTC.

CDR3 region: CASKSRQGPTGEQYF. The DNA of the CDR3 is TGTGCCAGCAAGTCCCGGCAGGGCCCAACGGGTGAGCAGTACTTC. The chain couples TRBV6-5 to TRBJ2-5, with D maybe TRBD1 (5 bases). V dropped 7 bases and J dropped 11 bases, with 26 bases sitting between them. The CDR3 consists of 15 residues. Germline V gene data show CDR1 as MNHEY and CDR2 as SVGAGI.

The gene calls are TRBV15 and TRBJ1-6; D call uncertain. The CDR3 totals 12 residues. V was pared by 2 bases and J by 10 bases, with 6 bases between. Germline assignment: CDR1 LNHNV and CDR2 YYDKDF (reference sequence). The chain's CDR3 is CATSRQESPLHF. CDR3 DNA: TGTGCCACCAGCAGACAAGAGTCACCCCTCCACTTT.

The chain joins TRBV11-2 to TRBJ2-7, with 10 bases aligning to TRBD2. Germline V gene lookup returns CDR1 SGHAT and CDR2 FQNNGV. The CDR3 loop spans 15 amino acids. Germline trimming cut 5 bases from V and 0 bases from J; bases unmatched to any gene: 4. For the CDR3, the DNA is TGTGCCAGCAGCGAGACTAGCGGGTCCTCCTACGAGCAGTACTTC. It encodes CASSETSGSSYEQYF. The whole variable domain, filled in from reference TRBV11-2 and TRBJ2-7, reads EAGVAQSPRYKIIEKRQSVAFWCNPISGHATLYWYQQILGQGPKLLIQFQNNGVVDDSQLPKDRFSAERLKGVDSTLKIQPAKLEDSAVYLCASSETSGSSYEQYFGPGTRLTVT.

This chain links TRBV5-8 with TRBJ1-3, with 7 bases that match TRBD1. CDR1 is SGHTS and CDR2 is YDEGEE in the germline V gene. The V and J ends lost 0 bases and 0 bases, in that order; junction bases with no gene match: 3. CDR3 length: 16 residues. CDR3 sequence: CASSLAPGGSGNTIYF. CDR3 sequence (DNA): TGTGCCAGCAGCTTGGCCCCAGGGGGCTCTGGAAACACCATATATTTT.

The V and J genes are TRBV9 and TRBJ2-3, with TRBD2 as a possible D gene (6 bases). V was cut by 0 bases and J by 4 bases, with 15 bases left in between. CDR3 length equals 16 residues. Per the germline V gene, CDR1 is SGDLS and CDR2 is YYNGEE. CDR3 amino acids: CASSVGAGGSPDTQYF. The CDR3 DNA is TGTGCCAGCAGCGTAGGGGCTGGGGGGAGTCCAGATACGCAGTATTTT.

The genes are TRBV5-1 and TRBJ1-1, with D maybe TRBD1 (6 bases). Germline-derived CDR1 and CDR2 are SGHRS and YFSETQ. CDR3 size: 16 residues. V dropped 6 bases and J dropped 0 bases, with 18 bases sitting between them. CDR3 sequence: CASTVGTGKVNTEAFF. CDR3 DNA: TGCGCCAGCACGGTCGGAACAGGGAAGGTGAACACTGAAGCTTTCTTT.

The chain links TRBV7-9 to TRBJ2-5; maybe TRBD2 (6 bases). The V end lost 7 bases, the J end lost 5 bases, and 23 bases lay between the germline ends. The CDR3 has 16 amino acids. Germline V CDR1 and CDR2: SEHNR, FQNEAQ (reference sequence). For the CDR3, the DNA is TGTGCCAGCACCCACGGGCTAGCGTCCACCGCGGAGACCCAGTACTTC. It translates to CASTHGLASTAETQYF.

The chain links TRBV28 to TRBJ2-4; 9 nucleotides align to TRBD2. The trim removed 5 bases at V and 1 base at J, leaving 12 bases unmatched. Germline V CDR1 and CDR2: MDHEN, SYDVKM. The CDR3 contains 18 residues. CDR3 DNA sequence: TGTGCCAGCAGTCCTTCCGTTCTGGCGGGAGGGGCCAAAAACATTCAGTACTTC. Amino acids: CASSPSVLAGGAKNIQYF.

This chain connects TRBV5-1 to TRBJ1-1; D unclear. Trimming cost V 0 bases and J 1 base, with 7 bases left between them. The CDR3 contains 14 residues. From germline, CDR1 is SGHRS and CDR2 YFSETQ. CDR3 in DNA: TGCGCCAGCAGCTTGGAGATAGGGAACACTGAAGCTTTCTTT. It translates to CASSLEIGNTEAFF.

The V gene is TRBV19, the J gene TRBJ2-1; unclear D gene. The germline gives CDR1 LNHDA, CDR2 SQIVND (reference sequence). Trimming stripped 6 bases from V and 7 bases from J, with 13 bases between. The CDR3 runs 13 residues. CDR3 DNA sequence: TGTGCCAGTAGCGCCGAATGGAGAAATGAGCAGTTCTTC. It yields the protein CASSAEWRNEQFF.

The chain joins TRBV28 to TRBJ2-7; D unresolved. The CDR3 spans 12 residues. V gave up 2 bases and J gave up 5 bases, with 7 bases separating them. Per the germline V gene, CDR1 is MDHEN and CDR2 is SYDVKM. This CDR3 reads CASSLSTHEQYF. The CDR3 DNA is TGTGCCAGCAGTTTAAGCACCCACGAGCAGTACTTC.

This sequence joins TRBV10-3 and TRBJ2-7; possible D gene TRBD2, 6 bases. CDR1 is ENHRY, CDR2 SYGVKD, per germline. Trimming took off 3 bases at V and 3 bases at J, with 12 bases between the two ends. The CDR3 totals 14 residues. CDR3 DNA: TGTGCCATCAGTGACGGGAGTAGGGTCTACGAGCAGTACTTC. Its translation: CAISDGSRVYEQYF.

This chain connects TRBV5-5 to TRBJ2-7; no firm D call. CDR3 length: 14 residues. Trimming shortened V by 0 bases and J by 2 bases, and 9 bases separated the two germline ends. The germline CDR1 and CDR2 sequences are SGHKS and YYEKEE (reference sequence). The CDR3 bases are TGTGCCAGCAGCTTGGCCAGCTTTGCCTACGAGCAGTACTTC. This encodes CASSLASFAYEQYF.